This T cell receptor beta chain is drawn from a study of T cell responses to AZD1222 COVID-19 vaccine. Findings and limits, study-wide: Among the donors, most were white British and more were female, and clonal diversity was possibly underestimated. Repertoire collection took place solely once the T cell response had peaked. Dominant at 160-218 and 743-854, vaccine-associated CD4 TCRs also spanned spike. Baseline testing showed seropositivity in only a handful of AZD1222 recipients.

This clone was observed a single time. The antigen is undetermined. The CDR3 has 12 residues. The V end lost 2 bases, the J end lost 9 bases, and 9 bases lay between the germline ends. The germline V gene encodes CDR1 SGHDT and CDR2 YYEEEE. Sequencing was performed with immunoSEQ multiplex PCR; in TCRdb, only in-frame clones are kept and a portion is missing. The sample yields about 140,000 clones, 89% seen once. This TCR derives from an adult in good health. The gene calls are TRBV5-6 and TRBJ2-1, with no clear D. The sequenced sample was peripheral blood, obtained on day 0 of AZD1222 vaccination. Here the CDR3 reads CASSLRLIEQFF. The CDR3 coding sequence is TGTGCCAGCAGCTTAAGGTTGATTGAGCAGTTCTTC.